These 29 T cell receptor beta chains share one sample of origin, sequenced in a study of blood T cell repertoires in COVID-19. TCRdb's table, derived via immunoSEQ multiplex PCR, lists solely in-frame clones and lacks some. The data show more than 150,000 clones, 80% to 90% seen once. Sequencing input: peripheral blood. The receptors were gathered from an elderly woman with COVID-19, enrolled during active disease.

The rearrangement uses TRBV18 and TRBJ1-1; 10 bases align to TRBD1. Germline trimming cut 4 bases from V and 0 bases from J; bases unmatched to any gene: 5. CDR3 size: 16 residues. From germline, CDR1 is KGHSH and CDR2 LQKENI. The CDR3: CASSQRTGGLNTEAFF. The CDR3 DNA is TGTGCCAGCTCACAACGGACAGGGGGATTGAACACTGAAGCTTTCTTT.

This CDR3 reads CASSYITVGTRPNEQFF. The CDR3 coding sequence is TGTGCCAGCAGTTATATAACGGTGGGGACTCGCCCCAATGAGCAGTTCTTC. This sequence joins TRBV6-2 or TRBV6-3 and TRBJ2-1, with D perhaps TRBD2 (6 bases). From germline, CDR1 is MNHEY and CDR2 SVGEGT. V dropped 3 bases and J dropped 6 bases, with 21 bases sitting between them. The CDR3 is 17 residues long.

The V gene is TRBV28, the J gene TRBJ1-5; D uncertain. The ends were cut back, 2 bases at V and 1 base at J, with 12 bases in the middle. This CDR3 comprises 16 residues. CDR1 is MDHEN and CDR2 is SYDVKM in the germline V gene. In DNA form, the CDR3 reads TGTGCCAGCAGTTTAAGCGGGGAAGGGAGCAATCAGCCCCAGCATTTT. Its translation: CASSLSGEGSNQPQHF.

This chain uses TRBV7-2 with TRBJ1-2; 11 bases are shared with TRBD1. Germline values: CDR1 SGHTA, CDR2 FQGNSA. V was pared by 5 bases and J by 6 bases, with 2 bases of the junction left unmatched. The CDR3 runs 13 residues. In DNA, the CDR3 is TGTGCCAGCAGCGCGGGACAGGGGGATGGCTACACCTTC. Translating gives CASSAGQGDGYTF. The full variable domain, rest sourced from reference TRBV7-2 and TRBJ1-2, is GAGVSQSPSNKVTEKGKDVELRCDPISGHTALYWYRQSLGQGLEFLIYFQGNSAPDKSGLPSDRFSAERTGGSVSTLTIQRTQQEDSAVYLCASSAGQGDGYTFGSGTRLTVV.

In the case of this clone: With a much larger clone just one base away, this may be a read error. The rearrangement links TRBV5-8 to TRBJ1-1; no clear D gene. V was trimmed by 2 bases and J by 1 base, leaving 6 bases between them. This CDR3 spans 13 amino acids. Germline CDR1 reads SGHTS; CDR2 reads YDEGEE. The CDR3 DNA reads TGTGCCAGCAGCTTAGGAGCGAACACTGAAGCTTTCTTT. Residues: CASSLGANTEAFF.

This chain links TRBV2 with TRBJ2-1; D perhaps matches TRBD2 (6 bases). This CDR3 has 15 amino acids. Trimming pared 2 bases from V and 2 bases from J, leaving 10 bases between. Per the germline V gene, CDR1 is SNHLY and CDR2 is FYNNEI. The CDR3: CASSELGGPYNEQFF. CDR3 nucleotides: TGTGCCAGCAGTGAACTGGGGGGTCCCTACAATGAGCAGTTCTTC.

The gene calls are TRBV5-4 and TRBJ2-3; 8 bases are shared with TRBD1. The CDR3 is made up of 11 amino acids. The J segment lost 10 bases and the V segment lost 3 bases, leaving 1 base of the junction unmatched. The germline V gene encodes CDR1 SGHNT and CDR2 YYREEE (reference sequence). The chain's CDR3 is CASSWGQAQYF. The DNA for the CDR3 is TGTGCCAGCAGCTGGGGACAGGCGCAGTATTTT.

The genes are TRBV13 and TRBJ1-2, with D possibly TRBD1 on 6 matching bases. V was trimmed by 5 bases and J by 5 bases, leaving 15 bases between them. Germline loops: CDR1 PRHDT, CDR2 FYEKMQ (reference sequence). The CDR3 runs 14 residues. CDR3 in amino acids: CASSRWTDGYGYTF. In DNA, the CDR3 is TGTGCCAGCAGCCGATGGACAGACGGGTATGGCTACACCTTC.

The rearrangement uses TRBV5-1 and TRBJ1-2, with D maybe TRBD1 (6 bases). Germline lookup yields CDR1 SGHRS and CDR2 YFSETQ. CDR3 length: 15 amino acids. The V end lost 0 bases, the J end lost 5 bases, and 14 bases lay between the germline ends. In DNA form, the CDR3 reads TGCGCCAGCAGCTTGGTACAGGGCGGTGAATATGGCTACACCTTC. Its protein is CASSLVQGGEYGYTF.

The CDR3 DNA sequence: TGTGCCAGCAGCGCGGGACAGGGGCTGGATGAAAAACTGTTTTTT. Translated: CASSAGQGLDEKLFF. V usage is TRBV7-9 and J usage is TRBJ1-4, with TRBD1 matching over 10 bases. The CDR3 is made up of 15 amino acids. The J segment lost 6 bases and the V segment lost 5 bases, leaving 6 bases of the junction unmatched. CDR1 is SEHNR, CDR2 FQNEAQ, per germline (reference sequence).

DNA for the CDR3: TGTGCCAGCAGCTTGCCCGGGAGCGGGGGGGAGCAGTACTTC. Its protein product is CASSLPGSGGEQYF. This chain connects TRBV5-6 to TRBJ2-7, with TRBD2 matching 9 bases. V lost 1 base and J lost 7; bases outside the gene matches: 6. The CDR3 is made up of 14 amino acids. Germline loops: CDR1 SGHDT, CDR2 YYEEEE.

The chain carries TRBV28 and TRBJ2-5; D is unresolved. Germline values: CDR1 MDHEN, CDR2 SYDVKM. This CDR3 has 13 residues. The V and J ends lost 6 bases and 1 base respectively, with 9 bases between them. CDR3 DNA: TGTGCCAGCAGCCAGGCTTTCCAAGAGACCCAGTACTTC. Translating gives CASSQAFQETQYF.

This clone appeared a few times. This chain uses TRBV2 with TRBJ2-7, with 12 bases matching TRBD2. V lost 7 bases to trimming and J lost 3 bases; unmatched junction nucleotides: 4. This CDR3 contains 14 residues. Germline CDR1 is SNHLY and CDR2 is FYNNEI. DNA for the CDR3: TGTGCCAGCACAACGACTAGCGGGAGCTACGAGCAGTACTTC. This gives the protein CASTTTSGSYEQYF.

The chain carries TRBV11-3 and TRBJ1-4; 7 bases align to TRBD1. The CDR3 totals 14 residues. V was clipped by 5 bases and J by 8 bases; unmatched bases: 8. CDR1 and CDR2 (germline): SGHNT, YENEEA. The CDR3 region is CASSPSRGHEKLFF. The CDR3 nucleotides read TGTGCCAGCAGCCCCTCAAGGGGGCACGAAAAACTGTTTTTT.

A single count supports this clone. The rearrangement links TRBV29-1 to TRBJ2-1, with D tentatively TRBD1 (5 bases). The V gene lost 1 base and the J gene lost 4 bases, with 11 bases spanning the gap. CDR3 length: 14 residues. Germline assignment: CDR1 SQVTM and CDR2 ANQGSEA. CDR3 amino acids: CSVEGGRNYNEQFF. The DNA for the CDR3 is TGCAGCGTTGAAGGGGGCAGAAATTACAATGAGCAGTTCTTC.

On this clone itself: A junction end diverges from the germline sequence, so it may reflect a read error. The chain combines TRBV6-1 with TRBJ1-1; TRBD1 is a possible D gene (5 bases). The CDR3 contains 18 residues. The germline gives CDR1 MNHNS, CDR2 SASEGT. The CDR3 loop reads CASSEGVFRWGGKTEAFF. The CDR3 coding sequence is TGTGCCAGCAGCGAAGGAGTGTTTAGGTGGGGGGGAAAAACTGAAGCTTTCTTT.

J is TRBJ2-2 and V is TRBV11-3, with no clear D. CDR1 SGHNT and CDR2 YENEEA come from the germline V gene. This CDR3 comprises 11 residues. V dropped 6 bases and J dropped 7 bases, with 6 bases sitting between them. This chain's CDR3 is CASRLNGELFF. The CDR3 bases are TGTGCCAGCAGGCTAAACGGGGAGCTGTTTTTT.

This clone showed up just once. The CDR3 DNA is TGCGCCAGCAGCCAACTAGCGGGAGGGCCTTTGGGCACAGATACGCAGTATTTT. This gives the protein CASSQLAGGPLGTDTQYF. This chain uses TRBV5-1 with TRBJ2-3; 13 bases align to TRBD2. Germline V gives CDR1 SGHRS, CDR2 YFSETQ. CDR3 length equals 18 residues. V lost 4 bases to trimming and J lost 1 base; unmatched junction nucleotides: 9.

The rearrangement uses TRBV14 and TRBJ2-3; TRBD2 aligns across 8 bases. The CDR3 loop spans 15 amino acids. The germline gives CDR1 SGHDN, CDR2 FVKESK. V trimming: 4 bases; J trimming: 9 bases; junction bases outside the gene matches: 12. The CDR3 loop is CASSLGGGSGETQYF. In DNA, the CDR3 is TGTGCCAGCAGCCTCGGGGGGGGTAGCGGGGAGACGCAGTATTTT.

The CDR3 DNA sequence: TGTGCCAGCAGTCCCCTCCCGAGTGGAGATGTCGGCTACACCTTC. This encodes CASSPLPSGDVGYTF. The rearrangement joins TRBV2 to TRBJ1-2; D gene unclear. From germline, CDR1 is SNHLY and CDR2 FYNNEI. Trimming cost V 5 bases and J 8 bases, with 21 bases left between them. The length of the CDR3 is 15 residues. Drawing the rest from reference TRBV2 and TRBJ1-2, the complete variable domain is EPEVTQTPSHQVTQMGQEVILRCVPISNHLYFYWYRQILGQKVEFLVSFYNNEISEKSEIFDDQFSVERPDGSNFTLKIRSTKLEDSAMYFCASSPLPSGDVGYTFGSGTRLTVV.

CDR3 coding DNA: TGTGCCACCAGAGACCGACAGAACACCGGGGAGCTGTTTTTT. Protein: CATRDRQNTGELFF. The V gene is TRBV24-1, the J gene TRBJ2-2; D gene uncertain. With 7 bases removed from V and 1 base from J, the gap between germline ends came to 9 bases. Germline loops: CDR1 KGHDR, CDR2 SFDVKD. The CDR3 extends over 14 amino acids.

Worth noting for this clone: The DNA is left out, because the CDR3 cannot be placed on it with certainty; the CDR3 is given as TCRdb lists it. This chain joins TRBV27 and TRBJ1-3. Ends included, the CDR3 has 13 residues. Looked up from germline, CDR1 is MNHEY and CDR2 is SMNVEV (reference sequence). CDR3 protein: CASTSGSGNTIYF.

This clone showed up just once. The chain combines TRBV19 with TRBJ2-3; 7 bases are shared with TRBD1. The CDR3 totals 16 residues. Trimming took 4 bases from V and 3 from J; bases not matched to a gene: 10. Germline V gene lookup returns CDR1 LNHDA and CDR2 SQIVND (reference sequence). CDR3 loop: CASSSPDRDRTDTQYF. DNA for the CDR3: TGTGCCAGTAGTAGCCCAGACAGGGACAGAACAGATACGCAGTATTTT.

The CDR3 reads CASSPGSGTGHEKLFF. In DNA form, the CDR3 reads TGCGCCAGCAGCCCTGGGAGCGGGACAGGGCATGAAAAACTGTTTTTT. The chain combines TRBV5-1 with TRBJ1-4, with 9 bases that match TRBD1. J was trimmed by 6 bases and V by 4 bases; bases with no gene match: 10. The CDR3 length is 16 residues. Germline CDR1 SGHRS, CDR2 YFSETQ.

This chain uses TRBV6-2 or TRBV6-3 with TRBJ2-2; TRBD1 agrees at 8 bases. The V gene end was trimmed by 5 bases and the J gene end by 4 bases; junction bases not matched to a gene: 9. The CDR3 loop spans 16 amino acids. CDR1 is MNHEY, CDR2 SVGEGT, per germline. The CDR3 DNA sequence: TGTGCCAGCAGTCGTCCGTCAGGGGGCCTCACCGGGGAGCTGTTTTTT. The encoded protein is CASSRPSGGLTGELFF.

The genes are TRBV2 and TRBJ1-3; 7 positions match TRBD1. The CDR3 loop spans 15 amino acids. After removal of 6 bases from V and 3 bases from J, the junction contained 8 bases not matched to a gene. CDR1 and CDR2 (germline): SNHLY, FYNNEI. The CDR3 DNA reads as TGTGCCAGCAGCCAGGGGGGAAGGCATGGAAACACCATATATTTT. It codes for CASSQGGRHGNTIYF.

In this sample, this clone turned up once. The chain has TRBV2 and TRBJ1-1; perhaps TRBD1 as D (5 bases). The CDR3 consists of 14 residues. Germline loops: CDR1 SNHLY, CDR2 FYNNEI. Trimming removed 5 bases from V and 1 base from J, with 11 bases in between. The CDR3 here is CASSRDSWNTEAFF. The CDR3 coding sequence is TGTGCCAGCAGTAGGGACTCCTGGAACACTGAAGCTTTCTTT.

The chain recombines TRBV27 with TRBJ2-6; 8 bases align to TRBD1. J lost 2 bases, V lost 6 bases, and 12 bases had no gene match. The germline CDR1 and CDR2 sequences are MNHEY and SMNVEV (reference sequence). The CDR3 runs to 18 residues. The DNA of the CDR3 is TGTGCCAGCAGCGACATATTTCACAGGGGGGCTGGGGCCAACGTCCTGACTTTC. Translating it yields CASSDIFHRGAGANVLTF.

The gene calls are TRBV28 and TRBJ1-2, with unresolved D. This CDR3 has 14 amino acids. Trimming stripped 5 bases from V and 4 bases from J, with 14 bases between. Germline V gene sequence: CDR1 MDHEN, CDR2 SYDVKM. The CDR3 DNA reads TGTGCCAGCAGTCCACTCGATGACTTCTATGGCTACACCTTC. It is translated as CASSPLDDFYGYTF.